The sequence of this T cell receptor (beta chain) was determined in a study of shared clonotypes between healthy human individuals. Findings and caveats of the study: Naive CD4 clonotypes were shared across a few donors at about 5%.

Clones were read by immunoSEQ multiplex PCR, and TCRdb kept only the in-frame ones, dropping some. Here the sample spans about 2.3 million clones, around 90% being singletons. This CDR3 comprises 15 residues. J gave up 5 bases and V 5 bases, and 4 bases lay outside the gene matches. Germline V CDR1 and CDR2: MGHRA, YSYEKL. As for this clone: Its antigen is not known.

The sequence was collected from a man between 18 and 29 years old in good health. Some clones in this sample may be carry-over from other donors' samples. The V gene is TRBV4-1, the J gene TRBJ1-6; TRBD1 matches at 9 bases. The sample consisted of naive CD4+ T cells from PBMCs. Described subset: CD45RA+ positively selected. The CDR3 protein is CASSIRDRDNSPLHF. The CDR3 DNA follows: TGCGCCAGCAGCATCCGGGACAGGGATAATTCACCCCTCCACTTT.